This T cell receptor (beta chain) was sequenced in a study of T-cell reconstitution after alpha-beta-depleted transplantation in children. Deletions cut 2 bases from V and 15 bases from J, with 17 bases between. CDR3 size: 13 residues. From germline, CDR1 is MNHEY and CDR2 SVGAGI. The table lists this clonotype with many counts. Molecular barcoding with unique molecular identifiers was used for the TCRbeta library. TCRdb re-analysed the PCR reads in MiXCR, keeping a single row per CDR3 protein. The data show some 280,000 distinct CDR3 sequences, more than 9% seen once. The sample here was PBMCs from the stem cell graft donor, taken from the stem cell graft. The chain carries TRBV6-5 and TRBJ2-1; D might be TRBD1 or TRBD2, each matching 6 bases. This receptor was taken from a human donor who donated a stem cell graft to a child with SCID. The CDR3 protein is CASSYVPQGGAFF. In DNA form, the CDR3 reads TGTGCCAGCAGTTACGTGCCACAGGGAGGTGCGTTCTTC.